The T cell receptor beta chain described here comes from a study of Ad26.COV2.S vaccination and SARS-CoV-2 variants. This clone has only one observation. Its antigen remains unidentified. The CDR3 spans 13 residues. V shed 8 bases and J shed 0 bases, with 11 bases lying between them. The germline V gene encodes CDR1 SNHLY and CDR2 FYNNEI. The table came from immunoSEQ multiplex PCR; TCRdb's copy has only in-frame clones and leaves some out. The repertoire holds 150,000 to 200,000 clones, with 87% as singletons. Study-level points and caveats: While placebo recipients had lower spike-specific TCR breadth, vaccine recipients had more. CD8+ and CD4+ T cells specific for spike reportedly responded with substantial breadth after vaccination. Comparability of non-spike TCR breadth was observed across vaccine and placebo recipients.

This specimen was peripheral blood, taken after recovery from COVID-19. The chain combines TRBV2 with TRBJ2-7; D not certain. This receptor was identified in a human donor who had recovered from COVID-19. Written as DNA, the CDR3 is TGTGCCAGCGCCTCGCAGCACTCCTACGAGCAGTACTTC. It translates to CASASQHSYEQYF.